The 19 T cell receptor beta chains in this list originate from one sample, sequenced in a study of T cells in Graves' hyperthyroidism and ophthalmopathy. The CDR3 regions of TCR beta were amplified from RNA transcripts. HTBI primers drove first-round RT-PCR of the TCR CDR3. TCRdb re-derived calls from the multiplex PCR reads in MiXCR, one entry per CDR3 protein. The sample consists of about 300,000 distinct CDR3 sequences, about 14% of them appearing once. The sequenced material came from blood. These receptors were obtained from a woman under 40 with Graves' hyperthyroidism that later progressed to Graves' ophthalmopathy.

This clonotype was counted at least ten times. This chain joins TRBV18 and TRBJ2-1; D is possibly TRBD2 (6 bases). CDR1 and CDR2 from the germline V gene are KGHSH and LQKENI. The CDR3 loop spans 17 amino acids. V was cut by 3 bases and J by 4 bases, with 19 bases left in between. This chain's CDR3 is CASSPPGLAPLYNEQFF. In DNA, the CDR3 is TGTGCCAGCTCACCCCCGGGACTGGCCCCTCTTTACAATGAGCAGTTCTTC.

This clonotype was seen only a few times. The chain uses TRBV5-6 and TRBJ2-1; D possibly corresponds to TRBD2 (6 bases). V was trimmed by 0 bases and J by 9 bases, leaving 22 bases between them. From germline, CDR1 is SGHDT and CDR2 YYEEEE. This CDR3 has 17 amino acids. CDR3 amino acids: CASSLESGLLAVGEQFF. The CDR3 region has the DNA TGTGCCAGCAGCTTGGAAAGCGGGCTCTTAGCGGTCGGTGAGCAGTTCTTC.

This clonotype was counted only a few times. The chain links TRBV6-1 to TRBJ2-4; the D is unclear. The CDR3 sequence is 12 residues long. The germline V gene has CDR1 MNHNS and CDR2 SASEGT. With 5 bases removed from V and 9 bases from J, the gap between germline ends came to 11 bases. CDR3 bases: TGTGCCAGCAGTTCCCCACTACGCATTCAGTACTTC. Translating it yields CASSSPLRIQYF.

This clonotype was counted ten times or more. The J gene is TRBJ1-6, the V gene TRBV28; perhaps TRBD1 as D (5 bases). Germline V gene lookup returns CDR1 MDHEN and CDR2 SYDVKM. Trimming removed 6 bases at V and 8 bases at J, with 20 bases between. CDR3 size: 16 residues. CDR3 sequence: CASSPAPQGRYSPLHF. Here the CDR3 DNA reads TGTGCCAGCAGCCCCGCCCCCCAGGGCAGATATTCACCCCTCCACTTT.

This clonotype was detected ten times or more. The chain recombines TRBV6-1 with TRBJ1-5; D not certain. Germline CDR1 MNHNS, CDR2 SASEGT. The CDR3 loop spans 14 amino acids. Between the trimmed V and J ends, which lost 8 bases and 4 bases, there was a span of 15 bases. The CDR3 reads CASGPSGANQPQHF. Written as DNA, the CDR3 is TGTGCCAGCGGCCCGTCGGGAGCTAATCAGCCCCAGCATTTT.

This clonotype was counted at least ten times. This chain uses TRBV6-2 or TRBV6-3 with TRBJ2-1, with D tentatively TRBD1 or TRBD2 (5 bases each). Trimming left V 5 bases short and J 5 bases short, with 16 bases between. The CDR3 length is 15 residues. The germline CDR1 and CDR2 sequences are MNHEY and SVGEGT. The CDR3 here is CASSGFYEGNNEQFF. The CDR3 DNA sequence: TGTGCCAGCAGTGGCTTCTACGAGGGGAACAATGAGCAGTTCTTC.

This clonotype was found many times. J is TRBJ2-7 and V is TRBV20-1; D is unclear. V lost 4 bases and J 7 bases, leaving 20 bases between the germline ends. Germline CDR1 and CDR2: DFQATT and SNEGSKA (reference sequence). The CDR3 extends over 14 amino acids. CDR3 coding DNA: TGCAGTGCTAAAGACGGCGGACCTCCGTTAGAGCAGTACTTC. It translates to CSAKDGGPPLEQYF.

This clonotype was seen a handful of times. A clone one base away is much larger, so this may be a read error. The chain joins TRBV6-1 to TRBJ2-7; D tentatively fits TRBD1 or TRBD2 (5 bases each). The CDR3 totals 17 residues. The germline CDR1 and CDR2 sequences are MNHNS and SASEGT. The CDR3 sequence is CASSEGTSSPRLYEQHF. The CDR3 DNA is TGTGCCAGCAGTGAGGGGACCAGCTCTCCGAGACTCTACGAGCAGCACTTC.

Many counts were recorded for this clonotype. The gene calls are TRBV6-1 and TRBJ1-1, with 8 bases matching TRBD1. Germline trimming cut 6 bases from V and 4 bases from J; bases unmatched to any gene: 7. CDR3 length equals 14 residues. The germline V gene encodes CDR1 MNHNS and CDR2 SASEGT. The CDR3 region is CASRSSTGGTEAFF. The CDR3 nucleotides are TGTGCCAGCAGATCTTCAACAGGGGGCACTGAAGCTTTCTTT.

A few counts support this clonotype. A junction boundary mismatches the germline segment, possibly from a read error. This chain uses TRBV18 with TRBJ2-5; no clear D. The CDR3 loop spans 11 amino acids. CDR1 KGHSH and CDR2 LQKENI come from the germline V gene. CDR3 loop: CANSPQETQYF. Written as DNA, the CDR3 is TGTGCCAACTCACCACAAGAGACCCAGTACTTC.

V and J are TRBV4-1 and TRBJ2-2, with 10 bases matching TRBD2. After removal of 0 bases from V and 6 bases from J, the junction contained 7 bases not matched to a gene. The CDR3 spans 17 residues. Germline V gene lookup returns CDR1 MGHRA and CDR2 YSYEKL. The CDR3 DNA reads TGCGCCAGCAGCCAAGAGGCTAGCGGGAGTATTTCCGGGGAGCTGTTTTTT. Translation: CASSQEASGSISGELFF.

This clonotype was observed at least ten times. The chain employs TRBV12-3 or TRBV12-4 and TRBJ2-2; the match to TRBD2 covers 11 bases. The CDR3 is made up of 18 amino acids. V lost 3 bases and J lost 4; bases outside the gene matches: 10. The chain's CDR3 is CASSLGLAGGLGTGELFF. The CDR3, as DNA: TGTGCCAGCAGTTTGGGGCTAGCGGGAGGTTTAGGCACCGGGGAGCTGTTTTTT.

This clonotype was seen repeatedly, ten times or more. The chain carries TRBV7-9 and TRBJ1-2, with a weak D call TRBD1 (5 bases). The CDR3 is 16 residues long. Trimming stripped 1 base from V and 7 bases from J, with 19 bases between. The germline V gene encodes CDR1 SEHNR and CDR2 FQNEAQ (reference sequence). CDR3: CASSLGLVLQAAGYTF. CDR3 DNA sequence: TGTGCCAGCAGCTTAGGTTTGGTGTTACAGGCGGCTGGCTACACCTTC.

The gene calls are TRBV15 and TRBJ2-7; 7 bases line up with TRBD1. The CDR3 totals 15 residues. CDR1 LNHNV and CDR2 YYDKDF come from the germline V gene (reference sequence). Trimming removed 3 bases from V and 3 bases from J; junction bases left unmatched: 8. The CDR3 protein is CATSRGLDRNYEQYF. The CDR3 region has the DNA TGTGCCACCAGCAGGGGATTGGACAGGAACTACGAGCAGTACTTC.

This clonotype came up many times. V is TRBV10-3 and J is TRBJ2-2; 7 bases line up with TRBD1. This CDR3 contains 15 residues. J was trimmed by 7 bases and V by 2 bases; bases with no gene match: 7. The germline CDR1 and CDR2 sequences are ENHRY and SYGVKD. The DNA for the CDR3 is TGTGCCATCAGTGAGAAAAAGGGGGCTGTCGGGGAGCTGTTTTTT. Its protein is CAISEKKGAVGELFF.

This clonotype was detected ten times or more. V is TRBV19 and J is TRBJ2-1, with no clear D. Germline assignment: CDR1 LNHDA and CDR2 SQIVND (reference sequence). V was cut by 6 bases and J by 4 bases, with 13 bases left in between. This CDR3 spans 14 amino acids. The chain's CDR3 is CASSLDPPYNEQFF. CDR3 DNA sequence: TGTGCCAGTAGCTTAGACCCACCATACAATGAGCAGTTCTTC.

This clonotype showed up many times. The V gene is TRBV19, the J gene TRBJ2-1; 9 bases align to TRBD2. This CDR3 has 15 amino acids. V gave up 5 bases and J gave up 3 bases; unmatched junction bases: 5. The V gene's germline CDR1 is LNHDA and CDR2 SQIVND (reference sequence). The CDR3 bases are TGTGCCAGTAGTGCCACTAGCGGGCGCTACAATGAGCAGTTCTTC. It translates to CASSATSGRYNEQFF.

This clonotype has only a few counts. The rearrangement links TRBV25-1 to TRBJ1-1; possibly TRBD1 for D (6 bases). Germline CDR1 reads MGHDK; CDR2 reads SYGVNS. Trimming took 0 bases from V and 5 from J, leaving 19 bases between them. The CDR3 consists of 17 residues. CDR3 DNA sequence: TGTGCCAGCAGTGAATACGGTCCGCGGGGGCGGATGACTGAAGCTTTCTTT. Amino acids: CASSEYGPRGRMTEAFF.

The chain joins TRBV2 to TRBJ2-7, with 10 bases matching TRBD2. The germline CDR1 and CDR2 sequences are SNHLY and FYNNEI. Trimming took 2 bases from V and 4 from J; bases not matched to a gene: 8. CDR3 length equals 16 residues. CDR3 DNA: TGTGCCAGCAGTGAAAGCCCGGGGACTAGCGTTTACGAGCAGTACTTC. Protein sequence: CASSESPGTSVYEQYF.